This TCR beta chain was sequenced for a study of neoadjuvant anti-PD-1 for oral cavity cancer. Study-level results: With a few patients per group, TCR findings need larger cohorts.

Blood cells were analyzed directly, without culture or expansion. Notes on this clone: What it recognizes is unknown.

CDR1 is MNHEY, CDR2 SVGAGI, per germline. Between the trimmed V and J ends, which lost 7 bases and 4 bases, there was a span of 10 bases. This CDR3 is 12 amino acids long. The assay was immunoSEQ multiplex PCR, and TCRdb's table has in-frame clones only and misses some. The data hold approximately 32,000 clones, with around nine tenths observed a single time. This TCR derives from a person aged 40 to 85 with oral cavity squamous cell carcinoma. The chain is built from TRBV6-5 and TRBJ1-2, with D maybe TRBD1 (6 bases). The material sequenced was PBMCs, taken before nivolumab (anti-PD-1) treatment. The chain's CDR3 is CASTRDIYGYTF. The CDR3 DNA reads TGTGCCAGCACCCGGGACATCTATGGCTACACCTTC.